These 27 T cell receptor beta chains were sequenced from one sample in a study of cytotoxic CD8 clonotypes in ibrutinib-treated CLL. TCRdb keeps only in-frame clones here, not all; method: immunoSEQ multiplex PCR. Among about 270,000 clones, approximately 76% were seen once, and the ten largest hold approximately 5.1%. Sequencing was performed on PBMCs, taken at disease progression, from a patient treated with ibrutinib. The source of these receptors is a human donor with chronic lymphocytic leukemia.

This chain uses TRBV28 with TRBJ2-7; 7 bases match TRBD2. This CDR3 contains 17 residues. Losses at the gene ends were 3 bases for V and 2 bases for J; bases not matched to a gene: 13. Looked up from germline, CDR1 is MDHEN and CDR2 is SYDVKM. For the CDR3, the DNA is TGTGCCAGCAGTTTCGGACCGCTTGCGGGGGACGCCTACGAGCAGTACTTC. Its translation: CASSFGPLAGDAYEQYF. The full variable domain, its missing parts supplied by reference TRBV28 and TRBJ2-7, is DVKVTQSSRYLVKRTGEKVFLECVQDMDHENMFWYRQDPGLGLRLIYFSYDVKMKEKGDIPEGYSVSREKKERFSLILESASTNQTSMYLCASSFGPLAGDAYEQYFGPGTRLTVT.

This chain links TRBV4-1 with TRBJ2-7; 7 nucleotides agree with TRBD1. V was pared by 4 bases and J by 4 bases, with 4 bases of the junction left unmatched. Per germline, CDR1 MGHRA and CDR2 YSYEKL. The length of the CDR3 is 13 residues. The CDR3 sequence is CASSPNRGYEQYF. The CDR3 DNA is TGCGCCAGCAGCCCAAACAGGGGTTACGAGCAGTACTTC.

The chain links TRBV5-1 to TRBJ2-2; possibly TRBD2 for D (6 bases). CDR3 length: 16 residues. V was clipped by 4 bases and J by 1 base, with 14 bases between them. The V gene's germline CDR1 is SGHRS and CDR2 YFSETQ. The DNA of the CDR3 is TGCGCCAGCAGCCCCCCCGGGAGACAGAACACCGGGGAGCTGTTTTTT. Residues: CASSPPGRQNTGELFF.

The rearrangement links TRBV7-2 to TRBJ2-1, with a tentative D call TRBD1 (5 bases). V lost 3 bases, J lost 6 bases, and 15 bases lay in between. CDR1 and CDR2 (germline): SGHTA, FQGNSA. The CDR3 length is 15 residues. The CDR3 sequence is CASSLSRVKGNEQFF. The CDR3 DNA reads TGTGCCAGCAGCTTGTCCAGGGTTAAGGGCAATGAGCAGTTCTTC.

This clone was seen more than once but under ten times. As DNA, the CDR3 is TGTGCCAGCAGCGTAGATCCCACTAGCGGGAGTCGTCATGAGCAGTTCTTC. Translating gives CASSVDPTSGSRHEQFF. The chain has TRBV9 and TRBJ2-1, with TRBD2 matching over 11 bases. CDR1 SGDLS and CDR2 YYNGEE come from the germline V gene. V shed 0 bases, J shed 8 bases, and the junction held 10 bases outside the gene matches. There are 17 residues in the CDR3.

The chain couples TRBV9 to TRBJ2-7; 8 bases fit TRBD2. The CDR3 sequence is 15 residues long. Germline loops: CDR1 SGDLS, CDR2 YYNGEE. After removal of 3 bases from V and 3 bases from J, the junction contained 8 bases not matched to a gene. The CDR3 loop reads CASSETSAKHYEQYF. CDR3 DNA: TGTGCCAGCAGCGAGACTAGCGCAAAACACTACGAGCAGTACTTC. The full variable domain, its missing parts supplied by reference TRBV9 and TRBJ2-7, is DSGVTQTPKHLITATGQRVTLRCSPRSGDLSVYWYQQSLDQGLQFLIQYYNGEERAKGNILERFSAQQFPDLHSELNLSSLELGDSALYFCASSETSAKHYEQYFGPGTRLTVT.

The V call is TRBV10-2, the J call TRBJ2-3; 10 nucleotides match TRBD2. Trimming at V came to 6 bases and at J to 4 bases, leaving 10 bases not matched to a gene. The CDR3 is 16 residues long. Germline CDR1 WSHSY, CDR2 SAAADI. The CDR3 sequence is CASRGLARSLADTQYF. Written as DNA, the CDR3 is TGCGCCAGCAGGGGACTAGCGAGGAGTCTCGCAGATACGCAGTATTTT.

The CDR3 nucleotides are TGTGCCAGCAGCCCGGTGAGGACGCATGAAAAACTGTTTTTT. Its protein product is CASSPVRTHEKLFF. This chain connects TRBV5-5 to TRBJ1-4, with D uncertain. The V gene's germline CDR1 is SGHKS and CDR2 YYEKEE (reference sequence). V lost 4 bases and J lost 6, with 13 bases in between. The CDR3 is 14 residues long.

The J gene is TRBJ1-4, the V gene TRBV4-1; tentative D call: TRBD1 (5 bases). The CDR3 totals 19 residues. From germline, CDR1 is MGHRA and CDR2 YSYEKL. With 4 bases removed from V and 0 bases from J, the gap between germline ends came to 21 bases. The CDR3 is CASSRLTGTPLPTNEKLFF. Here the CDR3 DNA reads TGCGCCAGCAGCCGTTTAACCGGGACCCCGTTACCAACTAATGAAAAACTGTTTTTT.

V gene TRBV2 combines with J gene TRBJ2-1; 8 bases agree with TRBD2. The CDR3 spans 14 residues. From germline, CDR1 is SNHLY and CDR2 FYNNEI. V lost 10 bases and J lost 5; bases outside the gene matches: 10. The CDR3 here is CATREGLVNNEQFF. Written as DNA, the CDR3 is TGTGCCACCAGAGAGGGACTAGTAAACAATGAGCAGTTCTTC.

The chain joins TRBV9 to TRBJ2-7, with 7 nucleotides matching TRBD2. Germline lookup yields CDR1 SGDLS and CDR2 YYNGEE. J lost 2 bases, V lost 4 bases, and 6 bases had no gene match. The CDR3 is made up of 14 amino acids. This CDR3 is CASSPWGGTYEQYF. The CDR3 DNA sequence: TGTGCCAGCAGCCCCTGGGGAGGGACCTACGAGCAGTACTTC. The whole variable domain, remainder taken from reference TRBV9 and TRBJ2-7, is DSGVTQTPKHLITATGQRVTLRCSPRSGDLSVYWYQQSLDQGLQFLIQYYNGEERAKGNILERFSAQQFPDLHSELNLSSLELGDSALYFCASSPWGGTYEQYFGPGTRLTVT.

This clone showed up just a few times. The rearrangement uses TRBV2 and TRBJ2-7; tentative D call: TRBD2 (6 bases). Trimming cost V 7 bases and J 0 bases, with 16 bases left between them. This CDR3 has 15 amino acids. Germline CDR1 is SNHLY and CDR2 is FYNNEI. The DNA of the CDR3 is TGTGCCAGCACGGGGGTGACTACTAGCTCCTACGAGCAGTACTTC. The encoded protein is CASTGVTTSSYEQYF.

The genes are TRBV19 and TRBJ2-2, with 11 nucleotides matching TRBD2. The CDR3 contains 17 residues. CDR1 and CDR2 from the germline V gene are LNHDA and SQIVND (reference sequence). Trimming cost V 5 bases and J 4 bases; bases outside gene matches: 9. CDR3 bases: TGTGCCAGTAGTTCCCAGCCTAGCGGGAGGCGCACCGGGGAGCTGTTTTTT. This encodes CASSSQPSGRRTGELFF.

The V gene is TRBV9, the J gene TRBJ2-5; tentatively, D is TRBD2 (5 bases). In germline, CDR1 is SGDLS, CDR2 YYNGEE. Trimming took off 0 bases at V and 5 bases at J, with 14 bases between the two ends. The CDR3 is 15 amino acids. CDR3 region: CASSVASFRGETQYF. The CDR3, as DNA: TGTGCCAGCAGCGTAGCTTCATTCCGCGGGGAGACCCAGTACTTC.

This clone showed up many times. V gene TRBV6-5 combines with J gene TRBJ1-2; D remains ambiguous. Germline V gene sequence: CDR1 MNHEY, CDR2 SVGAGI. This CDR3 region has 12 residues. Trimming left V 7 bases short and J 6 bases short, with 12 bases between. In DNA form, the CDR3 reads TGTGCCAGCACCCGGATTGGGGATGGCTACACCTTC. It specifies CASTRIGDGYTF.

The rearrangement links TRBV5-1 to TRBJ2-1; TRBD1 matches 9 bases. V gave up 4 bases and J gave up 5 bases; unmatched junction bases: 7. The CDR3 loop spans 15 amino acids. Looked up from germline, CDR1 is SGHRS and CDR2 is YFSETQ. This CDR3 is CASSPGGTGNNEQFF. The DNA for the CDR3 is TGCGCCAGCAGCCCCGGGGGGACAGGGAACAATGAGCAGTTCTTC.

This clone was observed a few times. As DNA, the CDR3 is TGCGCCAGCAGCAAAACACCCGGGACAGGGCTCGCCGAGCAGTACTTC. Amino acids: CASSKTPGTGLAEQYF. The rearrangement links TRBV5-1 to TRBJ2-7, with TRBD1 matching over 9 bases. Trimming took 4 bases from V and 6 from J; bases not matched to a gene: 14. CDR3 length equals 16 residues. The germline CDR1 and CDR2 sequences are SGHRS and YFSETQ.

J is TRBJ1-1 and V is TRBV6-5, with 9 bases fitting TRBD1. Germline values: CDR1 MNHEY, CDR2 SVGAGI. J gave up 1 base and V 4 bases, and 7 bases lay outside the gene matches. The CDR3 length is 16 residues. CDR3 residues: CASSSTGTGQNTEAFF. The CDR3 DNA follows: TGTGCCAGCAGTTCCACCGGGACAGGGCAGAACACTGAAGCTTTCTTT.

The CDR3 DNA sequence: TGTGCCAGCGGCACCACGCGGGGCAATCAGCCCCAGCATTTT. Translation: CASGTTRGNQPQHF. The chain has TRBV27 and TRBJ1-5, with D unclear. V lost 8 bases, J lost 2 bases, and 13 bases lay in between. Germline V lookup: CDR1 MNHEY, CDR2 SMNVEV (reference sequence). The CDR3 extends over 14 amino acids.

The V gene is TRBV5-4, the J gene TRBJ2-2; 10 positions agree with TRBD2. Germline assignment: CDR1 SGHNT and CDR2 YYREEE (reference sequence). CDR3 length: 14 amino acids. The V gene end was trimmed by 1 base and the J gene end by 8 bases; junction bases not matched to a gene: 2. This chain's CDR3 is CASSLQGLAGELFF. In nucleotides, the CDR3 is TGTGCCAGCAGCTTGCAGGGACTAGCGGGGGAGCTGTTTTTT.

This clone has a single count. CDR3 sequence reads: CASSPPHQYGGRAGELFF. CDR3 nucleotide sequence: TGTGCCAGCTCACCACCCCACCAATACGGAGGACGGGCCGGGGAGCTGTTTTTT. The chain employs TRBV18 and TRBJ2-2; a weak D match, TRBD2 (5 bases). Germline CDR1 reads KGHSH; CDR2 reads LQKENI. Trimming took 0 bases from V and 6 from J, leaving 20 bases between them. The CDR3 sequence is 18 residues long. Using reference TRBV18 and TRBJ2-2 for the parts outside the CDR3, the full variable domain is NAGVMQNPRHLVRRRGQEARLRCSPMKGHSHVYWYRQLPEEGLKFMVYLQKENIIDESGMPKERFSAEFPKEGPSILRIQQVVRGDSAAYFCASSPPHQYGGRAGELFFGEGSRLTVL.

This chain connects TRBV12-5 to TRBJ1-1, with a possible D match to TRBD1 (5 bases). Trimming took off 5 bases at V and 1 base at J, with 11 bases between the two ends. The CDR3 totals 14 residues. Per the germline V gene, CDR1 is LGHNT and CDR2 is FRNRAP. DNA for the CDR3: TGTGCTAGTGGTAAGGGACGGGAGAACACTGAAGCTTTCTTT. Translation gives CASGKGRENTEAFF.

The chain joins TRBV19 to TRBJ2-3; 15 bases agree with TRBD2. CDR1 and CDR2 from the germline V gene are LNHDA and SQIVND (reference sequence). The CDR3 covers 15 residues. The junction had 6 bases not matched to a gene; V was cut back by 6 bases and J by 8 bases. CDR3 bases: TGTGCCAGTAGGAAGGGACTAGCGGGAGGAACTACGCAGTATTTT. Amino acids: CASRKGLAGGTTQYF.

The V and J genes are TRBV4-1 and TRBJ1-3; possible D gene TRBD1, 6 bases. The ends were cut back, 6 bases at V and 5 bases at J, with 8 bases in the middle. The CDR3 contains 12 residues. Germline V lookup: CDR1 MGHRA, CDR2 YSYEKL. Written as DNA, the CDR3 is TGCGCCAGCAGACAGGGACGAAACACCATATATTTT. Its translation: CASRQGRNTIYF.

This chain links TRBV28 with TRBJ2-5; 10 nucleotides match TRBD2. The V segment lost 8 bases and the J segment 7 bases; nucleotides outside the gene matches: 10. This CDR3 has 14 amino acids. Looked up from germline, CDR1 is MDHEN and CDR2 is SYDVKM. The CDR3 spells CASGSGRVRGTQYF. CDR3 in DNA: TGTGCCAGCGGGAGCGGGAGGGTGCGGGGGACCCAGTACTTC.

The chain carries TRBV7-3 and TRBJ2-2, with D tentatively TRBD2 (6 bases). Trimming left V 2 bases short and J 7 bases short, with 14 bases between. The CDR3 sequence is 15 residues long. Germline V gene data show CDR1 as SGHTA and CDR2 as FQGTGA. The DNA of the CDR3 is TGTGCCAGCAGCTTATCGGGGGTTGGAGTCGGGGAGCTGTTTTTT. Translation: CASSLSGVGVGELFF.

The CDR3 protein is CASSGPGAREQYF. The CDR3 coding sequence is TGTGCCAGTAGTGGGCCAGGGGCGCGGGAGCAGTACTTC. The V call is TRBV19, the J call TRBJ2-7; the D gene is possibly TRBD1 (6 bases). Trimming took off 5 bases at V and 7 bases at J, with 15 bases between the two ends. Germline-derived CDR1 and CDR2 are LNHDA and SQIVND (reference sequence). This CDR3 region has 13 residues.